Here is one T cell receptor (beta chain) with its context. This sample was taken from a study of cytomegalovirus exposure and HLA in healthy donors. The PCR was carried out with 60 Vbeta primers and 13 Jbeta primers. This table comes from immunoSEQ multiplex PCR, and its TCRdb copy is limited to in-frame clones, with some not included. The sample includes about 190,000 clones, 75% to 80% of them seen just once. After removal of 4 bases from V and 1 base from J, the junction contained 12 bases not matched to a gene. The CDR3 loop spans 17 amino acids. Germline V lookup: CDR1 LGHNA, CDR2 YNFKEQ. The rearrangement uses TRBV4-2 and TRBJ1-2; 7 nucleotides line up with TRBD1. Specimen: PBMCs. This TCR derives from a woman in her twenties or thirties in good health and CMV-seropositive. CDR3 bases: TGTGCCAGCAGCCCCATGGCCGGGACAGAGATTAACTATGGCTACACCTTC. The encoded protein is CASSPMAGTEINYGYTF.